In its sample, the clone carrying this T cell receptor (beta chain) was seen once. The antigen remains undetermined. V lost 3 bases to trimming and J lost 0 bases; unmatched junction nucleotides: 8. CDR1 LNHDA and CDR2 SQIVND come from the germline V gene (reference sequence). There are 17 residues in the CDR3. TCRdb's table, derived via immunoSEQ multiplex PCR, lists solely in-frame clones and lacks some. The sample records 80,000 or so clones, roughly 94% being singletons. The data belong to a study of cytomegalovirus exposure and HLA in healthy donors. Study-level results: Subsequent analysis showed first-cohort TCR clusters tending to co-occur in more than 95 validation repertoires.

V and J are TRBV19 and TRBJ1-3; 7 positions agree with TRBD1. The source material was PBMCs. The sequence derives from a young woman in good health and CMV-seronegative. The CDR3 nucleotides read TGTGCCAGTAGTATGCTCAACAGGGGTGACTCTGGAAACACCATATATTTT. It specifies CASSMLNRGDSGNTIYF.